Following are 25 T cell receptor beta chains from one sample sequenced in a study of T-cell reconstitution after alpha-beta-depleted transplantation in children. Library preparation (for TCRbeta) was performed with unique molecular identifiers. Via MiXCR, TCRdb re-called the PCR reads, giving one row per CDR3 protein. This table has roughly 610,000 distinct CDR3 sequences, more than 9% appearing once. Material: PBMCs from the stem cell graft donor, obtained from the stem cell graft. These receptors were taken from a human donor who donated a stem cell graft to a child with acute myeloid leukemia.

This clonotype was found a few times. The chain employs TRBV11-2 and TRBJ2-7; 9 bases line up with TRBD1. The germline V gene encodes CDR1 SGHAT and CDR2 FQNNGV. The trim removed 5 bases at V and 3 bases at J, leaving 5 bases unmatched. The CDR3 consists of 14 residues. CDR3 coding DNA: TGTGCCAGCAGCCCAACGACAGGGGGCTACGAGCAGTACTTC. Encoded protein: CASSPTTGGYEQYF.

This clonotype was observed many times. The chain carries TRBV6-2 or TRBV6-3 and TRBJ2-1, with TRBD1 matching over 9 bases. The CDR3 covers 14 residues. J gave up 9 bases and V 6 bases, and 9 bases lay outside the gene matches. The germline gives CDR1 MNHEY, CDR2 SVGEGT. CDR3 protein: CASRRTGGSGEQFF. The CDR3 nucleotides read TGTGCCAGCAGACGTACAGGGGGCTCGGGTGAGCAGTTCTTC.

This clonotype has more than one count but fewer than ten. The gene calls are TRBV20-1 and TRBJ2-3; no firm D call. CDR3 size: 11 residues. V was pared by 2 bases and J by 4 bases, with 4 bases between. Germline values: CDR1 DFQATT, CDR2 SNEGSKA (reference sequence). The DNA for the CDR3 is TGCAGTGCTAGACGATCAGATACGCAGTATTTT. Protein sequence: CSARRSDTQYF.

This clonotype was seen at least ten times. This rearrangement joins TRBV9 to TRBJ2-1; D unclear. The germline CDR1 and CDR2 sequences are SGDLS and YYNGEE. V lost 0 bases, J lost 2 bases, and 15 bases lay in between. The CDR3 runs 17 residues. The CDR3 loop is CASSVASRSRAYNEQFF. In DNA form, the CDR3 reads TGTGCCAGCAGCGTAGCTAGTCGGTCAAGGGCCTACAATGAGCAGTTCTTC.

This clonotype appeared many times. This sequence joins TRBV20-1 and TRBJ2-7; 10 bases map to TRBD2. V was clipped by 6 bases and J by 1 base; unmatched bases: 6. The CDR3 has 14 amino acids. Germline values: CDR1 DFQATT, CDR2 SNEGSKA (reference sequence). In DNA, the CDR3 is TGCAGTGCACCACTAGCGGGGTCGTCCTACGAGCAGTACTTC. It encodes CSAPLAGSSYEQYF.

This clonotype was seen ten or more times. The V and J genes are TRBV28 and TRBJ2-7; 10 nucleotides align to TRBD2. The CDR3 covers 17 residues. Germline-derived CDR1 and CDR2 are MDHEN and SYDVKM. The V segment lost 3 bases and the J segment 0 bases; nucleotides outside the gene matches: 8. As DNA, the CDR3 is TGTGCCAGCAGTTTTTTTGCTAGCGGGAGTGTCTCCTACGAGCAGTACTTC. It translates to CASSFFASGSVSYEQYF.

At least ten counts were recorded for this clonotype. V and J are TRBV29-1 and TRBJ1-1, with TRBD1 identical over 8 bases. CDR3 length: 13 residues. With 7 bases clipped from V and 1 base from J, the junction kept 5 bases outside the gene matches. Looked up from germline, CDR1 is SQVTM and CDR2 is ANQGSEA. The CDR3 DNA reads as TGCAGCGCCCGGACAGGGTGGAACACTGAAGCTTTCTTT. Protein product: CSARTGWNTEAFF.

This chain joins TRBV18 and TRBJ1-6; D unresolved. Trimming stripped 1 base from V and 1 base from J, with 5 bases between. Germline V gene sequence: CDR1 KGHSH, CDR2 LQKENI. The CDR3 contains 15 residues. The CDR3 DNA is TGTGCCAGCTCACCACAACCGTCCTATAATTCACCCCTCCACTTT. As protein: CASSPQPSYNSPLHF.

At least ten counts were recorded for this clonotype. The rearrangement links TRBV12-1 to TRBJ2-6. TRBV12-1 is an annotated pseudogene. The CDR3 runs 14 residues. CDR3 sequence reads: CASSYRGGANVLTF. The CDR3 DNA reads TGTGCCAGCAGCTACCGTGGTGGGGCCAACGTCCTGACTTTC.

The sample holds many counts of this clonotype. The chain recombines TRBV5-5 with TRBJ2-3, with D perhaps TRBD1 or TRBD2 (6 bases each). V shed 0 bases and J shed 5 bases, with 19 bases lying between them. Germline V gene data show CDR1 as SGHKS and CDR2 as YYEKEE (reference sequence). This CDR3 region has 17 residues. As DNA, the CDR3 is TGTGCCAGCAGCTTGGATTTTCGGGGGCGAGACAAAGATACGCAGTATTTT. It translates to CASSLDFRGRDKDTQYF.

In this sample, this clonotype turned up a few times. The V call is TRBV20-1, the J call TRBJ1-1; D call uncertain. From germline, CDR1 is DFQATT and CDR2 SNEGSKA (reference sequence). This CDR3 is 14 amino acids long. V lost 0 bases to trimming and J lost 5 bases, with 13 bases between them. In DNA, the CDR3 is TGCAGTGCTAGAGATGGCGGAAGGGTAACTGAAGCTTTCTTT. It translates to CSARDGGRVTEAFF.

This rearrangement joins TRBV24-1 to TRBJ2-7; no reliable D call. The CDR3 totals 10 residues. The V end was cut by 6 bases, the J end by 6 bases, with 5 bases between. CDR1 and CDR2 (germline): KGHDR, SFDVKD. The CDR3 sequence is CATSFGEQYF. In nucleotides, the CDR3 is TGTGCCACCAGTTTCGGCGAGCAGTACTTC.

The rearrangement uses TRBV24-1 and TRBJ2-2; TRBD1 might be the D (6 bases). The V end lost 4 bases, the J end lost 3 bases, and 11 bases lay between the germline ends. The CDR3 contains 15 residues. The germline gives CDR1 KGHDR, CDR2 SFDVKD. For the CDR3, the DNA is TGTGCCACCAGTGAAACCGAGGGGGACACCGGGGAGCTGTTTTTT. It yields the protein CATSETEGDTGELFF.

The chain carries TRBV19 and TRBJ2-2; the D gene is possibly TRBD2 (6 bases). In germline, CDR1 is LNHDA, CDR2 SQIVND (reference sequence). CDR3 length equals 16 residues. Trimming pared 5 bases from V and 6 bases from J, leaving 19 bases between. This chain's CDR3 is CASSPPTRSGAGELFF. The CDR3 nucleotides are TGTGCCAGTAGTCCCCCGACTAGATCGGGGGCCGGGGAGCTGTTTTTT.

The V call is TRBV29-1, the J call TRBJ1-1; D unclear. The CDR3 sequence is 13 residues long. Per germline, CDR1 SQVTM and CDR2 ANQGSEA. Between the trimmed V and J ends, which lost 1 base and 5 bases, there was a span of 11 bases. CDR3 amino acids: CSVEAVVGTEAFF. The CDR3 DNA sequence: TGCAGCGTTGAAGCGGTAGTGGGGACTGAAGCTTTCTTT.

This clonotype was observed a few times. DNA for the CDR3: TGTGCCAGCAGCTTATGGTCCGGGACAGTAGACTACGAGCAGTACTTC. The encoded protein is CASSLWSGTVDYEQYF. The chain links TRBV5-8 to TRBJ2-7; 7 positions match TRBD1. The CDR3 is made up of 16 amino acids. Trimming took 2 bases from V and 3 from J; bases not matched to a gene: 11. CDR1 and CDR2 from the germline V gene are SGHTS and YDEGEE.

The genes are TRBV2 and TRBJ2-1; the match to TRBD2 covers 9 bases. V lost 6 bases, J lost 3 bases, and 12 bases stayed unmatched. The CDR3 length is 17 residues. Germline values: CDR1 SNHLY, CDR2 FYNNEI. The CDR3: CASRSTWGTSLYNEQFF. The CDR3 bases are TGTGCCAGCAGGTCGACTTGGGGGACTAGCCTCTACAATGAGCAGTTCTTC.

The chain links TRBV20-1 to TRBJ1-1; D uncertain. With 3 bases removed from V and 0 bases from J, the gap between germline ends came to 11 bases. Germline V gene data show CDR1 as DFQATT and CDR2 as SNEGSKA (reference sequence). The CDR3 consists of 14 residues. As DNA, the CDR3 is TGCAGTGCTAGTCTCCCCGTTTTGAACACTGAAGCTTTCTTT. Protein product: CSASLPVLNTEAFF.

This clonotype appeared many times. The V call is TRBV7-2, the J call TRBJ2-3; D is ambiguous. CDR1 and CDR2 from the germline V gene are SGHTA and FQGNSA. The CDR3 runs to 16 residues. The V end was cut by 1 base, the J end by 0 bases, with 11 bases between. CDR3 protein: CASSLVSRASTDTQYF. The DNA of the CDR3 is TGTGCCAGCAGCTTAGTTTCCCGGGCGAGCACAGATACGCAGTATTTT.

In this sample, this clonotype turned up a few times. V gene TRBV7-3 combines with J gene TRBJ2-2, with D perhaps being TRBD1 or TRBD2 (5 bases each). The CDR3 length is 15 residues. Between the trimmed V and J ends, which lost 5 bases and 4 bases, there was a span of 14 bases. Germline-derived CDR1 and CDR2 are SGHTA and FQGTGA. The chain's CDR3 is CASSAPGPTTGELFF. CDR3 DNA sequence: TGTGCCAGCAGCGCCCCGGGACCAACCACCGGGGAGCTGTTTTTT.

This clonotype was seen a few times. The rearrangement uses TRBV6-2 or TRBV6-3 and TRBJ1-5; tentatively, D is TRBD1 (6 bases). Trimming stripped 5 bases from V and 0 bases from J, with 20 bases between. The germline CDR1 and CDR2 sequences are MNHEY and SVGEGT. The CDR3 is 18 amino acids. In nucleotides, the CDR3 is TGTGCCAGCAGTGCTGACCCGGACAGATTATATAGCAATCAGCCCCAGCATTTT. Encoded protein: CASSADPDRLYSNQPQHF.

The J gene is TRBJ2-3, the V gene TRBV5-1; TRBD1 matches 7 bases. Germline-derived CDR1 and CDR2 are SGHRS and YFSETQ. The V gene end was trimmed by 4 bases and the J gene end by 2 bases; junction bases not matched to a gene: 13. The CDR3 length is 17 residues. CDR3 DNA sequence: TGCGCCAGCAGCCACGGGACAGACCTTTTATTCACAGATACGCAGTATTTT. It specifies CASSHGTDLLFTDTQYF.

This clonotype was counted ten times or more. V usage is TRBV29-1 and J usage is TRBJ2-1; 11 bases match TRBD2. Germline CDR1 reads SQVTM; CDR2 reads ANQGSEA. J gave up 9 bases and V 6 bases, and 13 bases lay outside the gene matches. This CDR3 has 15 amino acids. This CDR3 is CSVGTSGAGRGEQFF. CDR3 DNA: TGCAGCGTGGGGACTAGCGGAGCAGGGAGGGGTGAGCAGTTCTTC.

This clonotype was detected only a few times. The chain employs TRBV19 and TRBJ2-1; D possibly corresponds to TRBD1 (7 bases). This CDR3 comprises 14 residues. Germline V gene sequence: CDR1 LNHDA, CDR2 SQIVND (reference sequence). The V end lost 3 bases, the J end lost 5 bases, and 11 bases lay between the germline ends. CDR3 in DNA: TGTGCCAGTAGTATGCAGGGGGGCAACAATGAGCAGTTCTTC. It translates to CASSMQGGNNEQFF.

The V gene is TRBV30, the J gene TRBJ1-1; 8 nucleotides align to TRBD1. V dropped 3 bases and J dropped 6; count of bases not matched to a gene: 9. The germline CDR1 and CDR2 sequences are GTSNPN and SVGIG (reference sequence). This CDR3 is built from 14 residues. CDR3: CAWSPTGGFPEAFF. CDR3 bases: TGTGCCTGGAGCCCCACAGGGGGGTTCCCTGAAGCTTTCTTT. The entire variable domain, with the rest obtained from reference TRBV30 and TRBJ1-1, is as follows: SQTIHQWPATLVQPVGSPLSLECTVEGTSNPNLYWYRQAAGRGLQLLFYSVGIGQISSEVPQNLSASRPQDRQFILSSKKLLLSDSGFYLCAWSPTGGFPEAFFGQGTRLTVV.